These 17 T cell receptor beta chains were sequenced from one sample in a study of T cells after yellow fever vaccination. One entry per CDR3 protein results from TCRdb running MiXCR on the 5' RACE reads. Of approximately 510,000 distinct CDR3 sequences in the sample, less than 25% are singletons; the top ten hold about a sixth. The sequenced sample was PBMCs, obtained around 3 weeks after the first yellow fever vaccination. The receptors originated from a man aged 18 to 30 who received the YFV17D yellow fever vaccine.

This rearrangement joins TRBV5-1 to TRBJ2-6; 9 bases match TRBD1. This CDR3 contains 18 residues. With 3 bases clipped from V and 0 bases from J, the junction kept 7 bases outside the gene matches. CDR1 is SGHRS and CDR2 is YFSETQ in the germline V gene. CDR3: CASSSSTGGGSGANVLTF. The DNA of the CDR3 is TGCGCCAGCAGCTCTTCGACAGGGGGGGGCTCTGGGGCCAACGTCCTGACTTTC.

V and J are TRBV6-2 or TRBV6-3 and TRBJ2-7; TRBD2 matches 7 bases. From germline, CDR1 is MNHEY and CDR2 SVGEGT. With V trimmed by 5 bases and J by 1 base, 11 bases remained unmatched. The CDR3 extends over 16 amino acids. CDR3 protein: CASSPPRGEGSYEQYF. The DNA of the CDR3 is TGTGCCAGCAGTCCCCCCCGGGGGGAAGGGTCCTACGAGCAGTACTTC.

The chain uses TRBV11-3 and TRBJ2-1, with D uncertain. Germline CDR1 reads SGHNT; CDR2 reads YENEEA. Trimming stripped 5 bases from V and 7 bases from J, with 21 bases between. CDR3 size: 16 residues. Here the CDR3 reads CASSASWATGYNEQFF. In DNA form, the CDR3 reads TGTGCCAGCAGCGCCTCCTGGGCCACCGGCTATAATGAGCAGTTCTTC.

The chain couples TRBV7-9 to TRBJ1-2; the D is unclear. The CDR3 spans 13 residues. Trimming shortened V by 2 bases and J by 8 bases, and 12 bases separated the two germline ends. Germline V gene lookup returns CDR1 SEHNR and CDR2 FQNEAQ (reference sequence). The CDR3: CASSLSYGYGYTF. The CDR3 bases are TGTGCCAGCAGCTTATCGTACGGGTACGGCTACACCTTC. Variable domain in full (rest from reference TRBV7-9 and TRBJ1-2): DTGVSQNPRHKITKRGQNVTFRCDPISEHNRLYWYRQTLGQGPEFLTYFQNEAQLEKSRLLSDRFSAERPKGSFSTLEIQRTEQGDSAMYLCASSLSYGYGYTFGSGTRLTVV.

Only a few counts were recorded for this clonotype. The rearrangement uses TRBV7-2 and TRBJ2-1; TRBD2 might be the D (6 bases). Trimming left V 2 bases short and J 9 bases short, with 11 bases between. CDR3 length equals 13 residues. Germline V gene data show CDR1 as SGHTA and CDR2 as FQGNSA. CDR3 in amino acids: CASSLLIGGEQFF. CDR3 DNA sequence: TGTGCCAGCAGCTTACTCATCGGGGGTGAGCAGTTCTTC.

This clonotype was found a few times. The chain carries TRBV7-8 and TRBJ2-1; possibly TRBD1 or TRBD2 for D (6 bases each). This CDR3 spans 15 amino acids. V was pared by 5 bases and J by 8 bases, with 19 bases between. In germline, CDR1 is SGHVS, CDR2 FQNEAQ. The CDR3 loop reads CASSPIRKGGHEQFF. As DNA, the CDR3 is TGTGCCAGCAGCCCCATCAGAAAAGGGGGGCATGAGCAGTTCTTC.

The chain has TRBV5-1 and TRBJ2-1, with 10 bases lining up with TRBD2. V trimming: 1 base; J trimming: 3 bases; junction bases outside the gene matches: 7. The CDR3 loop spans 17 amino acids. CDR1 and CDR2 (germline): SGHRS, YFSETQ. The CDR3 loop is CASSLTSPSGGYNEQFF. The CDR3 DNA follows: TGCGCCAGCAGCTTGACATCCCCTAGCGGGGGCTACAATGAGCAGTTCTTC.

The chain has TRBV12-3 or TRBV12-4 and TRBJ1-2, with D hard to call. Between the trimmed V and J ends, which lost 4 bases and 8 bases, there was a span of 11 bases. This CDR3 region has 12 residues. The CDR3 nucleotides read TGTGCCAGCAGTTGGGCCCCTAGAGGCTACACCTTC. It specifies CASSWAPRGYTF.

The table lists this clonotype with a few counts. The chain has TRBV25-1 and TRBJ1-1, with D unclear. The CDR3 runs 14 residues. Germline assignment: CDR1 MGHDK and CDR2 SYGVNS. V was trimmed by 5 bases and J by 13 bases, leaving 23 bases between them. The CDR3 loop is CASSRHIGPSSFFF. The CDR3 bases are TGTGCCAGCAGTCGACACATAGGGCCCTCGTCCTTTTTCTTT.

V is TRBV19 and J is TRBJ1-5, with a possible D match to TRBD1 (5 bases). V shed 3 bases and J shed 7 bases, with 19 bases lying between them. This CDR3 region has 16 residues. CDR1 and CDR2 (germline): LNHDA, SQIVND (reference sequence). The CDR3 reads CASSMATGGIFQPQHF. The DNA of the CDR3 is TGTGCCAGTAGTATGGCAACTGGGGGAATTTTCCAGCCCCAGCATTTT. The variable domain in full, with the rest retrieved from reference TRBV19 and TRBJ1-5, is DGGITQSPKYLFRKEGQNVTLSCEQNLNHDAMYWYRQDPGQGLRLIYYSQIVNDFQKGDIAEGYSVSREKKESFPLTVTSAQKNPTAFYLCASSMATGGIFQPQHFGDGTRLSIL.

The chain couples TRBV27 to TRBJ2-2, with TRBD1 matching over 11 bases. The CDR3 totals 14 residues. J lost 7 bases, V lost 6 bases, and 4 bases had no gene match. The germline V gene has CDR1 MNHEY and CDR2 SMNVEV (reference sequence). DNA for the CDR3: TGTGCCAGCAGCCCGGGACAGGGGGTCGGGGAGCTGTTTTTT. Its protein product is CASSPGQGVGELFF.

The rearrangement uses TRBV9 and TRBJ2-1, with 8 bases lining up with TRBD2. The J segment lost 0 bases and the V segment lost 0 bases, leaving 2 bases of the junction unmatched. This CDR3 spans 16 amino acids. Per germline, CDR1 SGDLS and CDR2 YYNGEE. The CDR3 DNA reads TGTGCCAGCAGCGTAGCCGGGGGGGGCTCCTACAATGAGCAGTTCTTC. This encodes CASSVAGGGSYNEQFF.

The chain links TRBV29-1 to TRBJ1-2; maybe TRBD1 (6 bases). The V gene's germline CDR1 is SQVTM and CDR2 ANQGSEA. CDR3 length equals 13 residues. The V and J ends lost 2 bases and 2 bases respectively, with 9 bases between them. DNA for the CDR3: TGCAGCGTTGAAAACAGGGAGAACTATGGCTACACCTTC. As protein: CSVENRENYGYTF.

This rearrangement joins TRBV5-1 to TRBJ1-6; D call uncertain. This CDR3 is 14 amino acids long. Germline CDR1 is SGHRS and CDR2 is YFSETQ. V shed 2 bases and J shed 7 bases, with 10 bases lying between them. CDR3 DNA sequence: TGCGCCAGCAGCTTACTAAATGGGAATTCACCCCTCCACTTT. Its protein product is CASSLLNGNSPLHF. Variable domain in full (rest from reference TRBV5-1 and TRBJ1-6): KAGVTQTPRYLIKTRGQQVTLSCSPISGHRSVSWYQQTPGQGLQFLFEYFSETQRNKGNFPGRFSGRQFSNSRSEMNVSTLELGDSALYLCASSLLNGNSPLHFGNGTRLTVT.

The CDR3 DNA sequence: TGTGCCAGTAGTACTAGGACAGTGAGTCGCGAAAAACTGTTTTTT. This encodes CASSTRTVSREKLFF. The rearrangement uses TRBV19 and TRBJ1-4; D possibly corresponds to TRBD1 (6 bases). Looked up from germline, CDR1 is LNHDA and CDR2 is SQIVND (reference sequence). Trimming took 4 bases from V and 8 from J, leaving 17 bases between them. This CDR3 is built from 15 residues.

This chain joins TRBV5-1 and TRBJ2-6; a weak D match, TRBD2 (5 bases). CDR1 SGHRS and CDR2 YFSETQ come from the germline V gene. The CDR3 loop spans 15 amino acids. V was clipped by 2 bases and J by 4 bases, with 10 bases between them. The CDR3 loop reads CASSFEIAGANVLTF. CDR3 DNA sequence: TGCGCCAGCAGCTTTGAGATAGCGGGGGCCAACGTCCTGACTTTC.

This clonotype occurred a few times. V usage is TRBV11-2 and J usage is TRBJ2-5, with D possibly being TRBD1 or TRBD2 (6 bases each). Germline V gives CDR1 SGHAT, CDR2 FQNNGV. Trimming removed 0 bases at V and 3 bases at J, with 14 bases between. This CDR3 spans 16 amino acids. The CDR3 loop reads CASSLDRGRNEETQYF. CDR3 bases: TGTGCCAGCAGCTTAGATCGGGGGCGTAACGAAGAGACCCAGTACTTC.